This section outlines one T cell receptor beta chain sequence together with its context. One end of the junction is discordant with germline, which a read error may explain. The data were obtained in a study of T-cell reconstitution after alpha-beta-depleted transplantation in children. Molecular barcoding with unique molecular identifiers was used for the TCRbeta library. TCRdb reprocessed the PCR reads with MiXCR, giving one entry per CDR3 protein. The sample lists just under 350,000 distinct CDR3 sequences; 16% were seen once. Sequencing used PBMCs, mostly from graft donor cells, obtained 360 days after TCRalphabeta/CD19-depleted stem cell transplant. The receptor comes from a male patient between 2 and 10 years old who had a stem cell transplant for acute lymphoblastic leukemia, so the T cells may come from the graft donor.

CDR3 in DNA: TGTGCCAGCGGCTTAGGGCTAGCGGGAGCCTTGATCACAGATACGCAGTATTTT. Translated, it gives CASGLGLAGALITDTQYF. The chain uses TRBV7-8 and TRBJ2-3; 10 bases agree with TRBD2. The CDR3 sequence is 18 residues long. Germline V gene data show CDR1 as SGHVS and CDR2 as FQNEAQ.